A selection of T cell receptor beta chains follows, all from one sample in a study of OX40 agonist ivuxolimab in advanced cancers. Sequenced by immunoSEQ multiplex PCR; TCRdb stores in-frame clones only, minus some. Of around 18,000 clones listed, over 55% are singletons. The source material was CD4+ or CD8+ T cells sorted from blood, sampled in a trial of the OX40 agonist ivuxolimab. These receptors were collected from an adult with an advanced solid tumor such as melanoma, head and neck, liver or kidney cancer. The CDR3 runs from the conserved cysteine through the conserved F or W. The D gene is left open where the match is weak. The size entry is marked missing in some rows and otherwise reads once, few, many or a size class.

v_call,cdr3_length,clone_size,d_call,j_call,cdr3_nt,cdr3_aa
TRBV27,13,NA,TRBD1,TRBJ2-1,TGTGCCAGCTGGACAGGGGTTTACAATGAGCAGTTCTTC,CASWTGVYNEQFF
TRBV7-9,16,NA,NA,TRBJ1-1,TGTGCCAGCAGTCCCCCGACAGGTGAGATGAACACTGAAGCTTTCTTT,CASSPPTGEMNTEAFF
TRBV2,15,NA,NA,TRBJ2-6,TGTGCCTGGTATAAGGCGGATTCTGGGGCCAACGTCCTGACTTTC,CAWYKADSGANVLTF
TRBV9,17,NA,NA,TRBJ1-6,TGTGCCAGCAGCGAGAACCCCAGGGTGACTAATAATTCACCCCTCCACTTT,CASSENPRVTNNSPLHF
TRBV7-3,14,NA,NA,TRBJ2-3,TGTGCCAGCAGCTTCCAAGGCAGCACAGATACGCAGTATTTT,CASSFQGSTDTQYF
TRBV5-6,12,NA,NA,TRBJ1-1,TGTGCCAGCAGCTTGATGGAGACTGAAGCTTTCTTT,CASSLMETEAFF
TRBV11-2,11,NA,NA,TRBJ1-1,TGTGCCAGCAGATATAACACTGAAGCTTTCTTT,CASRYNTEAFF
TRBV11-2,15,medium-sized,NA,TRBJ2-5,TGTGCCAGCAGCTTATTCCAGGGGGGGCAGGAGACCCAGTACTTC,CASSLFQGGQETQYF
TRBV28,14,NA,NA,TRBJ1-5,TGTGCCAGCAGTCCCGAAGGGAGCTATCAGCCCCAGCATTTT,CASSPEGSYQPQHF
TRBV15,14,NA,NA,TRBJ1-2,TGTGCCACCAGCGGGCCCAGGGTGAGATATGGCTACACCTTC,CATSGPRVRYGYTF
TRBV30,15,NA,TRBD2,TRBJ2-5,TGTGCCTGGAGTTTAGCGGGGGGGCGGTCAGAGACCCAGTACTTC,CAWSLAGGRSETQYF
TRBV9,14,NA,NA,TRBJ1-4,TGTGCCAGCAGCCGGGGCACCCGCGATGAAAAACTGTTTTTT,CASSRGTRDEKLFF
TRBV7-6,16,NA,TRBD2,TRBJ2-2,TGTGCCAGCAGCGCTACTAGCGGGGTGAACACCGGGGAGCTGTTTTTT,CASSATSGVNTGELFF
TRBV7-3,17,NA,NA,TRBJ1-1,TGTGCCAGCAGCTTATCAGACGTCCGAGCTCTCCGCACTGAAGCTTTCTTT,CASSLSDVRALRTEAFF
TRBV28,14,NA,NA,TRBJ1-2,TGTGCCAGCAGTACCGGAGGAGCCCACTTTGGCTACACCTTC,CASSTGGAHFGYTF
TRBV6-6,15,NA,NA,TRBJ1-5,TGTGCCAGCAGTTACTCTCGGGGGACCAATCAGCCCCAGCATTTT,CASSYSRGTNQPQHF
TRBV7-6,18,NA,TRBD1,TRBJ2-2,TGTGCCAGCAGCCGAGACAGGGTTGGGCTCCGGAACACCGGGGAGCTGTTTTTT,CASSRDRVGLRNTGELFF
TRBV7-9,13,NA,NA,TRBJ2-2,TGTGCCAGCAGCTTAGGCAGCACCGGGGAGCTGTTTTTT,CASSLGSTGELFF
TRBV5-6,11,NA,NA,TRBJ2-1,TGTGCCTCTTCCTGGAAGAATGAGCAGTTCTTC,CASSWKNEQFF
TRBV29-1,13,NA,NA,TRBJ2-3,TGCAGCGGGTTCCGGGGGGCCGCAGATACGCAGTATTTT,CSGFRGAADTQYF
TRBV4-3,16,few,NA,TRBJ1-2,TGCGCCAGCAGCCAAGATCTCGATGGGGGTCGGGGTGGCTACACCTTC,CASSQDLDGGRGGYTF
TRBV27,13,NA,NA,TRBJ1-2,TGTGCCAGCAGCCCCAGGGAGAACTATGGCTACACCTTC,CASSPRENYGYTF
TRBV2,14,NA,NA,TRBJ2-5,TGTGCCAGCAGTGCCCCAGCGAGTGGGAGGACCCAGTACTTC,CASSAPASGRTQYF
TRBV2,19,NA,NA,TRBJ2-6,TGTGCCAGCAGTGAAGAGGGGGTTGCAGTTCGCTCTGGGGCCAACGTCCTGACTTTC,CASSEEGVAVRSGANVLTF
TRBV5-6,15,once,TRBD1,TRBJ1-5,TGTGCCAGCAGCCTTAGGACAGGGGGTGGTCAGCCCCAGCATTTT,CASSLRTGGGQPQHF
TRBV7-7,15,NA,TRBD1,TRBJ1-3,TGTGCTAGCAGCTTGGGACAGGGGTTAGGAAACACCATATATTTT,CASSLGQGLGNTIYF
TRBV5-1,15,NA,NA,TRBJ2-2,TGCGCCAGCACTATCGCCGGATCGAACACCGGGGAGCTGTTTTTT,CASTIAGSNTGELFF
TRBV27,15,NA,TRBD2,TRBJ2-1,TGTGCCAGCAGTTTAGGAGCGGGGGGGTTTGGTGAGCAGTTCTTC,CASSLGAGGFGEQFF
TRBV7-3,14,NA,NA,TRBJ2-3,TGTGCCAGCAGCTTTCTCGGGGGCCGGGATACGCAGTATTTT,CASSFLGGRDTQYF
TRBV6-1,15,NA,NA,TRBJ2-1,TGTGCCAGCAGTGAAAGGTCCGCTCCAGGCGATGAGCAGTTCTTC,CASSERSAPGDEQFF
TRBV19,15,NA,NA,TRBJ2-5,TGTGCCAGTAGTATTCTTGCGGGGAGGCAAGAGACCCAGTACTTC,CASSILAGRQETQYF
TRBV27,15,NA,NA,TRBJ2-7,TGTGCCAGCAGCCTCACCCCAACAGGGCCCTACGAGCAGTACTTC,CASSLTPTGPYEQYF
TRBV29-1,13,NA,NA,TRBJ2-5,TGCAGCGTTCCCTTCTCTGACCAAGAGACCCAGTACTTC,CSVPFSDQETQYF
TRBV7-9,19,NA,NA,TRBJ2-6,TGTGCCAGCAGCTTAGCCTTAGGAGTTGCCGGCTCTGGGGCCAACGTCCTGACTTTC,CASSLALGVAGSGANVLTF
TRBV5-6,14,NA,TRBD1,TRBJ1-6,TGTGCCAGCAGCCCCGGGACAGGGTCAAGACCCCTCCACTTT,CASSPGTGSRPLHF
TRBV6-5,15,NA,TRBD1,TRBJ1-1,TGTGCCAGCAGTTACGACAGGGGGCTTTTGACTGAAGCTTTCTTT,CASSYDRGLLTEAFF
TRBV5-1,13,NA,TRBD1,TRBJ2-1,TGCGCCAGCAGCCCGACAGGGCGCGATGAGCAGTTCTTC,CASSPTGRDEQFF
TRBV19,13,once,NA,TRBJ1-1,TGTGCCACCACGGACAGCCAGAACACTGAAGCTTTCTTT,CATTDSQNTEAFF
TRBV7-9,16,NA,NA,TRBJ2-4,TGTGCCAGCAGCCTTACGGGACCCGTAGCCAAAAACATTCAGTACTTC,CASSLTGPVAKNIQYF
TRBV18,16,few,NA,TRBJ2-2,TGTGCCAGCTCACCCCGACGGGACGTGAACACCGGGGAGCTGTTTTTT,CASSPRRDVNTGELFF
TRBV27,15,NA,NA,TRBJ1-6,TGTGCCAGCAGTTCCCCATTGGGGGATAATTCACCCCTCCACTTT,CASSSPLGDNSPLHF
TRBV9,15,NA,TRBD1,TRBJ1-3,TGTGCCAGCAGCCCGACAGGGAGCTCTGGAAACACCATATATTTT,CASSPTGSSGNTIYF
TRBV9,13,medium-sized,NA,TRBJ1-2,TGTGCCAGCAGCGTGAGCCAGGGTAGTGGCTACACCTTC,CASSVSQGSGYTF
TRBV28,15,few,NA,TRBJ2-3,TGTGCCAGCAGGTTAGGGGGGGCAAGCACAGATACGCAGTATTTT,CASRLGGASTDTQYF
TRBV13,15,few,NA,TRBJ2-7,TGTGCCAGCAGCCCCCGGACCGGGGGCCCACCCGAGCAGTACTTC,CASSPRTGGPPEQYF
TRBV27,14,NA,NA,TRBJ2-5,TGTGCCAGCAGTTTATTGGGGATCCAAGAGACCCAGTACTTC,CASSLLGIQETQYF
TRBV6-5,14,NA,NA,TRBJ1-4,TGTGCCAGCAGTTACTTAGGGTCCTATGAAAAACTGTTTTTT,CASSYLGSYEKLFF
TRBV28,16,NA,NA,TRBJ1-3,TGTGCCAGCAGTTTATCAGGGGCGGACTCTGGAAACACCATATATTTT,CASSLSGADSGNTIYF
TRBV6-6,13,once,NA,TRBJ1-2,TGTGCCAGCAGTTTCCACCAAGGGCGGGGCTACACCTTC,CASSFHQGRGYTF
TRBV7-2,13,few,NA,TRBJ2-3,TGTGCCAGCAGCTTAGTGTTGACAGATACGCAGTATTTT,CASSLVLTDTQYF
TRBV28,15,NA,TRBD2,TRBJ2-3,TGTGCCAGCAGTTTAAGGAGCGGGGGGGAAGATACGCAGTATTTT,CASSLRSGGEDTQYF
TRBV29-1,14,NA,NA,TRBJ1-3,TGCAGCGTTGAAATCCAGGGGTATCGAAACACCATATATTTT,CSVEIQGYRNTIYF
TRBV2,12,NA,NA,TRBJ2-7,TGTGCCAGCAGGAAGAGTCCGTTAGAGCAGTACTTC,CASRKSPLEQYF